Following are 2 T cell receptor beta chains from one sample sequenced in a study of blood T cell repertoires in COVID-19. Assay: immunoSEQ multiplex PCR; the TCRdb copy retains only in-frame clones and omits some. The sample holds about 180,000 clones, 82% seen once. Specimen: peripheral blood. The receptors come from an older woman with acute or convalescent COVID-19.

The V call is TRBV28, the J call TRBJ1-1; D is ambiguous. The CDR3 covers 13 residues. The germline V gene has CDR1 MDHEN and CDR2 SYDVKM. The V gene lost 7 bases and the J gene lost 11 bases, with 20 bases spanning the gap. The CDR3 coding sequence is TGTGCCAGCACCACTCCCCAGGAACTTGGGGCTTTCTTT. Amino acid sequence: CASTTPQELGAFF.

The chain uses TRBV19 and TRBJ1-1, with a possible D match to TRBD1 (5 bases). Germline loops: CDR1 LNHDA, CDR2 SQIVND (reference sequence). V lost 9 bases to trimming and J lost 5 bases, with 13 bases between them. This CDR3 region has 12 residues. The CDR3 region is CASDSYRTEAFF. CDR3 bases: TGTGCCAGCGACAGTTACCGAACTGAAGCTTTCTTT.